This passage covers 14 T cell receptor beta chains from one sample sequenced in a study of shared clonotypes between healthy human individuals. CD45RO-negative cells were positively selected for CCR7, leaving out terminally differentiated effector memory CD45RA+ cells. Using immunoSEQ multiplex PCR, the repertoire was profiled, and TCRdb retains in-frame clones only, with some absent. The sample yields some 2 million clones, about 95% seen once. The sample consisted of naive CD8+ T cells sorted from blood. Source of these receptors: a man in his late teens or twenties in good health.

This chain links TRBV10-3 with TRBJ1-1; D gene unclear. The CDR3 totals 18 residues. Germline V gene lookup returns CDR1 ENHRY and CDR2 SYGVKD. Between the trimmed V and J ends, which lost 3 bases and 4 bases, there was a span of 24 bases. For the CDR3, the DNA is TGTGCCATCAGTGATCCCGCGGTAACTGACCCGATGGGCACTGAAGCTTTCTTT. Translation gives CAISDPAVTDPMGTEAFF.

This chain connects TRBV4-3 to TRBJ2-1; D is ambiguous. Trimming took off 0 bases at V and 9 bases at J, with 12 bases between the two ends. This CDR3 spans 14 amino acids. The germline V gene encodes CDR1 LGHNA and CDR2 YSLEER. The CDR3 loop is CASSQEVRIGEQFF. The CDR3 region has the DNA TGCGCCAGCAGCCAAGAGGTCCGGATCGGTGAGCAGTTCTTC.

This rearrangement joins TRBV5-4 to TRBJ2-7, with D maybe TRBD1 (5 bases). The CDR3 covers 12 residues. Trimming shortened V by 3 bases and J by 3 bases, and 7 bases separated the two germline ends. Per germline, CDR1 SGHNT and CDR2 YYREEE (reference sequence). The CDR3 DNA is TGTGCCAGCAGCTATGACAGCTACGAGCAGTACTTC. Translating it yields CASSYDSYEQYF.

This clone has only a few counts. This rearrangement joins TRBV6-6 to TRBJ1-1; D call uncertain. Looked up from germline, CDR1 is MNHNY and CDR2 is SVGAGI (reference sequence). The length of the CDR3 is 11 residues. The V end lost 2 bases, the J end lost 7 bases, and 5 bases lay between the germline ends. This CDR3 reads CASSYGVEAFF. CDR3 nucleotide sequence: TGTGCCAGCAGTTACGGGGTTGAAGCTTTCTTT.

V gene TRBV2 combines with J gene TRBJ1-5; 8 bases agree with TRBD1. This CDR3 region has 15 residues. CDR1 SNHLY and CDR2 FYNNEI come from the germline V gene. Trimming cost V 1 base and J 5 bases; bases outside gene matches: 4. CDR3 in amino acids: CASSEDAGGYQPQHF. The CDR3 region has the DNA TGTGCCAGCAGTGAAGATGCAGGGGGCTATCAGCCCCAGCATTTT.

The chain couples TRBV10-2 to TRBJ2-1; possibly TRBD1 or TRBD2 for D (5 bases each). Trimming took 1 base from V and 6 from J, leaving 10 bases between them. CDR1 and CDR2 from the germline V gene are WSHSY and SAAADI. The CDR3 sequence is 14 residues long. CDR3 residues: CASSEYGAPNEQFF. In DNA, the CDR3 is TGCGCCAGCAGTGAGTACGGGGCCCCCAATGAGCAGTTCTTC.

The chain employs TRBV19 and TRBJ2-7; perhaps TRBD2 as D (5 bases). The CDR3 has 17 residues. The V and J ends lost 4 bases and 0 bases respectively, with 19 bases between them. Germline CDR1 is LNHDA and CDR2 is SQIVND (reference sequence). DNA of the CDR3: TGTGCCAGTAGTACCAACCCCGGACTGATAAGCTCCTACGAGCAGTACTTC. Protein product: CASSTNPGLISSYEQYF.

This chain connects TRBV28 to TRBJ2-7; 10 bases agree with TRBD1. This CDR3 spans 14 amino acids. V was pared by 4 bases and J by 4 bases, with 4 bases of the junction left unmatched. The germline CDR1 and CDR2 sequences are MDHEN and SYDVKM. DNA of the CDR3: TGTGCCAGCAGTTCGACAGGGGGCCTGTACGAGCAGTACTTC. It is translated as CASSSTGGLYEQYF.

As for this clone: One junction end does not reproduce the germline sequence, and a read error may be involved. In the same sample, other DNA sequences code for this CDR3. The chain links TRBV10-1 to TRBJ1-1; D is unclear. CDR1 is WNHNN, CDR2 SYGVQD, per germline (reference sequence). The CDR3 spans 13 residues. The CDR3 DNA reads TGCGCCAGCAGAGACACCATGAACACTGAAGCTTTCTTC. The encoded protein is CASRDTMNTEAFF.

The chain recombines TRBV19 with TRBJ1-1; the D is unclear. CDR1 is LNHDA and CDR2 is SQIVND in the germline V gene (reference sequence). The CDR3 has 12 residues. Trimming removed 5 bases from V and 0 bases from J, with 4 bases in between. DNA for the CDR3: TGTGCCAGTAGTCCAATGAACACTGAAGCTTTCTTT. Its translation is CASSPMNTEAFF.

The CDR3 DNA reads TGTGCCAGCAGTTTATCGGCCGGGACTAGCTTACATGAGCAGTTCTTC. Protein: CASSLSAGTSLHEQFF. The chain uses TRBV27 and TRBJ2-1, with TRBD2 matching over 9 bases. The CDR3 has 16 residues. Germline V gene lookup returns CDR1 MNHEY and CDR2 SMNVEV (reference sequence). With V trimmed by 0 bases and J by 8 bases, 8 bases remained unmatched.

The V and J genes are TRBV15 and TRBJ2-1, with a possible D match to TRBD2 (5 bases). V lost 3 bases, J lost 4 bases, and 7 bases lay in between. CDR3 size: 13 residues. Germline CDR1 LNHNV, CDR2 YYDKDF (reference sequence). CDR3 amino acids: CATSRSGYNEQFF. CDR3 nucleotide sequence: TGTGCCACCAGCAGGTCGGGGTACAATGAGCAGTTCTTC. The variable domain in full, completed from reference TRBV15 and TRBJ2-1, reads DAMVIQNPRYQVTQFGKPVTLSCSQTLNHNVMYWYQQKSSQAPKLLFHYYDKDFNNEADTPDNFQSRRPNTSFCFLDIRSPGLGDTAMYLCATSRSGYNEQFFGPGTRLTVL.

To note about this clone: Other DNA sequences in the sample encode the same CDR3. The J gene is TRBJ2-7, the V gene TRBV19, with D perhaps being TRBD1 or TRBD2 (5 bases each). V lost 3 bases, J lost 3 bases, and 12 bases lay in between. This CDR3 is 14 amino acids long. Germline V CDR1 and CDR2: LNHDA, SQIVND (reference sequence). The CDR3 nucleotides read TGTGCCAGTAGTATTCGGGACGGCTACTACGAGCAGTACTTC. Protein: CASSIRDGYYEQYF.

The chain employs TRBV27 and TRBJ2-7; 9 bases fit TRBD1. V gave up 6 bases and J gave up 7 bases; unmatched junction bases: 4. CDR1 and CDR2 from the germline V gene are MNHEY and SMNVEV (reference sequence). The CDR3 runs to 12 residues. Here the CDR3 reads CASRGTGWEQYF. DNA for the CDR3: TGTGCCAGCAGGGGGACAGGGTGGGAGCAGTACTTC.